This T cell receptor (beta chain) emerged from a study of T cells expressing NK-cell markers. Turning to the study itself: HCMV serostatus: seven of eight sequenced donors positive, one negative.

TCRdb re-called the 5' RACE reads and catalogs CDR3 proteins one per entry, DNA excluded. The table lists more than 400,000 distinct CDR3 sequences, with 7.3% in the top ten. CDR3 size: 13 residues. The rearrangement joins TRBV12-3 or TRBV12-4 to TRBJ2-1; TCRdb proposes TRBD1, but this gene call is untestable without DNA. Sequenced: blood T cells: a sorted CD56 or NKG2C T cell subset, CD4+ or CD8+ T cells, or bulk PBMC T cells (not recorded which). The receptor was derived from a woman aged 18 to 75 in good health. CDR3 region: CASSWGTYNEQFF.